These T cell receptor beta chains were read from a single sample in a study of blood T cell repertoires in COVID-19. Sequenced by immunoSEQ multiplex PCR; TCRdb stores in-frame clones only, minus some. The table shows some 170,000 clones, with 75% to 90% occurring only once. Sequenced sample: peripheral blood. These receptors originate from a human donor in a cohort sampled during active COVID-19. The CDR3 runs from the conserved cysteine through the conserved F or W. A D gene is named only where the DNA matches it firmly. Rows may omit the clone size; those that give it use once, few, many or a size class.

v_call: TRBV7-9
clone_size: .
d_call: .
j_call: TRBJ1-5
cdr3_aa: CASSLRRDSNQPQHF
cdr3_nt: TGTGCCAGCAGCTTACGACGGGATAGCAATCAGCCCCAGCATTTT

v_call: TRBV18
clone_size: many
d_call: .
j_call: TRBJ1-1
cdr3_aa: CASSPYGQSGLNTEAFF
cdr3_nt: TGTGCCAGCTCACCCTACGGACAGTCTGGCCTGAACACTGAAGCTTTCTTT

v_call: TRBV4-3
clone_size: .
d_call: TRBD2
j_call: TRBJ2-7
cdr3_aa: CASSQGTSGRYEQYF
cdr3_nt: TGCGCCAGCAGCCAAGGGACTAGCGGGAGGTACGAGCAGTACTTC

v_call: TRBV27
clone_size: .
d_call: TRBD2
j_call: TRBJ2-3
cdr3_aa: CASSLPRGGLIGTQYF
cdr3_nt: TGTGCCAGCAGTTTACCACGGGGGGGCCTTATCGGTACGCAGTATTTT

v_call: TRBV6-4
clone_size: .
d_call: .
j_call: TRBJ2-6
cdr3_aa: CASSVGGAGANVLTF
cdr3_nt: TGTGCCAGCAGTGTGGGGGGTGCTGGGGCCAACGTCCTGACTTTC

v_call: TRBV19
clone_size: .
d_call: .
j_call: TRBJ1-4
cdr3_aa: CASSIGGRPNEKLFF
cdr3_nt: TGTGCCAGTAGTATAGGGGGGAGGCCTAATGAAAAACTGTTTTTT

v_call: TRBV7-9
clone_size: .
d_call: TRBD1
j_call: TRBJ2-3
cdr3_aa: CASSFETGVTDTQYF
cdr3_nt: TGTGCCAGCAGCTTTGAGACAGGGGTAACAGATACGCAGTATTTT

v_call: TRBV23-1
clone_size: .
d_call: .
j_call: TRBJ1-1
cdr3_aa: CASILRVMGLDTEAFF
cdr3_nt: TGCGCCAGCATCCTACGGGTCATGGGTTTGGACACTGAAGCTTTCTTT

v_call: TRBV6-4
clone_size: .
d_call: TRBD1
j_call: TRBJ1-2
cdr3_aa: CASIPGGLGQGTHGYTF
cdr3_nt: TGTGCCAGCATCCCCGGAGGTTTAGGACAGGGGACACATGGCTACACCTTC

v_call: TRBV11-2
clone_size: .
d_call: .
j_call: TRBJ2-5
cdr3_aa: CASSLYRQGRAKETQYF
cdr3_nt: TGTGCCAGCAGCCTGTACCGACAGGGGAGGGCCAAGGAGACCCAGTACTTC

v_call: TRBV27
clone_size: few
d_call: .
j_call: TRBJ1-1
cdr3_aa: CASSSVRGDEAFF
cdr3_nt: TGTGCCAGCAGCAGCGTCAGGGGTGATGAAGCTTTCTTT

v_call: TRBV7-2
clone_size: .
d_call: .
j_call: TRBJ2-7
cdr3_aa: CASSYRPGTYEQYF
cdr3_nt: TGTGCCAGCAGCTATAGGCCGGGAACCTACGAGCAGTACTTC

v_call: TRBV9
clone_size: .
d_call: TRBD1
j_call: TRBJ1-1
cdr3_aa: CASSEGQLNTEAFF
cdr3_nt: TGTGCCAGCAGCGAGGGACAGTTGAACACTGAAGCTTTCTTT

v_call: TRBV7-8
clone_size: .
d_call: .
j_call: TRBJ1-5
cdr3_aa: CASSLVQGSNQPQHF
cdr3_nt: TGTGCCAGCAGCTTAGTTCAGGGGAGCAATCAGCCCCAGCATTTT

v_call: TRBV12-3/TRBV12-4
clone_size: .
d_call: .
j_call: TRBJ1-1
cdr3_aa: CASSLVAAAEAFF
cdr3_nt: TGTGCCAGCAGTTTAGTGGCTGCAGCTGAAGCTTTCTTT

v_call: TRBV2
clone_size: .
d_call: .
j_call: TRBJ1-2
cdr3_aa: CASFNSLNYGYTF
cdr3_nt: TGTGCCAGCTTTAACAGCCTTAACTATGGCTACACCTTC

v_call: TRBV6-5
clone_size: .
d_call: TRBD2
j_call: TRBJ2-7
cdr3_aa: CASSYGSSGGRGEQYF
cdr3_nt: TGTGCCAGCAGTTACGGCTCTAGCGGGGGGCGGGGCGAGCAGTACTTC

v_call: TRBV7-2
clone_size: .
d_call: .
j_call: TRBJ2-7
cdr3_aa: CASSPSVRYEQYF
cdr3_nt: TGTGCCAGCAGTCCTAGCGTCCGTTACGAGCAGTACTTC

v_call: TRBV25-1
clone_size: once
d_call: .
j_call: TRBJ1-4
cdr3_aa: CASSLDGLLYEKLFF
cdr3_nt: TGTGCCAGCAGTCTGGACGGACTGTTGTATGAAAAACTGTTTTTT

v_call: TRBV7-2
clone_size: .
d_call: TRBD1
j_call: TRBJ1-6
cdr3_aa: CASRSDRGNSPLHF
cdr3_nt: TGTGCCAGCAGGTCGGACAGGGGAAACTCACCCCTCCACTTT

v_call: TRBV10-3
clone_size: .
d_call: .
j_call: TRBJ1-1
cdr3_aa: CAISDPPPGSNTEAFF
cdr3_nt: TGTGCCATCAGTGACCCCCCTCCAGGGTCGAACACTGAAGCTTTCTTT

v_call: TRBV12-3/TRBV12-4
clone_size: .
d_call: .
j_call: TRBJ2-3
cdr3_aa: CASSLTRDTQYF
cdr3_nt: TGTGCCAGCAGTTTAACGCGGGATACGCAGTATTTT

v_call: TRBV19
clone_size: .
d_call: .
j_call: TRBJ1-6
cdr3_aa: CASSRQGDSPLHF
cdr3_nt: TGTGCCAGTAGTCGCCAGGGTGATTCACCCCTCCACTTT

v_call: TRBV30
clone_size: few
d_call: .
j_call: TRBJ2-7
cdr3_aa: CAWGLGGNEQYF
cdr3_nt: TGTGCCTGGGGACTAGGGGGAAACGAGCAGTACTTC

v_call: TRBV11-2
clone_size: .
d_call: .
j_call: TRBJ2-7
cdr3_aa: CASSTRDYEQYF
cdr3_nt: TGTGCCAGCAGCACGAGGGACTACGAGCAGTACTTC

v_call: TRBV4-3
clone_size: .
d_call: .
j_call: TRBJ1-6
cdr3_aa: CASSQNPDGWNSPLHF
cdr3_nt: TGCGCCAGCAGCCAAAACCCTGACGGGTGGAATTCACCCCTCCACTTT

v_call: TRBV30
clone_size: .
d_call: TRBD1
j_call: TRBJ1-2
cdr3_aa: CAWSVPLRGPSNYGYTF
cdr3_nt: TGTGCCTGGAGTGTACCCCTCAGGGGGCCAAGTAACTATGGCTACACCTTC

v_call: TRBV4-3
clone_size: .
d_call: TRBD2
j_call: TRBJ2-1
cdr3_aa: CASSPTVFRGRAREQFF
cdr3_nt: TGCGCCAGCAGCCCTACGGTATTTCGCGGGAGGGCCAGGGAGCAGTTCTTC

v_call: TRBV9
clone_size: .
d_call: .
j_call: TRBJ2-5
cdr3_aa: CASSAGTNPIETQYF
cdr3_nt: TGTGCCAGCAGCGCCGGGACAAACCCAATTGAGACCCAGTACTTC

v_call: TRBV24-1
clone_size: .
d_call: TRBD2
j_call: TRBJ2-2
cdr3_aa: CATSARRGGFNTGELFF
cdr3_nt: TGTGCCACCAGTGCCCGACGGGGGGGATTTAACACCGGGGAGCTGTTTTTT

v_call: TRBV10-3
clone_size: .
d_call: TRBD2
j_call: TRBJ2-3
cdr3_aa: CAIRRKREGDTDTQYF
cdr3_nt: TGTGCCATCAGAAGGAAGCGGGAGGGTGACACAGATACGCAGTATTTT

v_call: TRBV7-9
clone_size: .
d_call: TRBD1
j_call: TRBJ1-2
cdr3_aa: CASSADRGKDGYTF
cdr3_nt: TGTGCCAGCAGCGCGGACAGGGGTAAGGATGGCTACACCTTC

v_call: TRBV5-8
clone_size: .
d_call: TRBD1
j_call: TRBJ2-7
cdr3_aa: CASRIRDRVEQYF
cdr3_nt: TGTGCCAGCAGAATCCGGGACAGGGTCGAGCAGTACTTC

v_call: TRBV6-6
clone_size: .
d_call: TRBD1
j_call: TRBJ2-1
cdr3_aa: CASSYSRGQGYNEQFF
cdr3_nt: TGTGCCAGCAGTTACTCGAGGGGACAGGGTTATAATGAGCAGTTCTTC

v_call: TRBV6-5
clone_size: .
d_call: .
j_call: TRBJ1-6
cdr3_aa: CASWDNSSPLHF
cdr3_nt: TGTGCCAGCTGGGACAATAGTTCACCCCTCCACTTT

v_call: TRBV28
clone_size: .
d_call: TRBD1
j_call: TRBJ2-2
cdr3_aa: CASSSPTGMAGELFF
cdr3_nt: TGTGCCAGCAGTTCCCCGACAGGGATGGCCGGGGAGCTGTTTTTT

v_call: TRBV10-3
clone_size: .
d_call: TRBD1
j_call: TRBJ2-1
cdr3_aa: CAIRGLTGEYEQFF
cdr3_nt: TGTGCCATCAGGGGGTTAACAGGGGAGTATGAGCAGTTCTTC

v_call: TRBV6-5
clone_size: .
d_call: TRBD1
j_call: TRBJ2-1
cdr3_aa: CASRPRTGTYNEQFF
cdr3_nt: TGTGCCAGCAGACCGCGGACAGGGACCTACAATGAGCAGTTCTTC

v_call: TRBV7-9
clone_size: .
d_call: .
j_call: TRBJ1-1
cdr3_aa: CASSRSGGNTEAFF
cdr3_nt: TGTGCCAGCAGCCGTTCGGGGGGGAACACTGAAGCTTTCTTT

v_call: TRBV6-4
clone_size: .
d_call: TRBD2
j_call: TRBJ2-1
cdr3_aa: CASSRENSGTSSYNEQFF
cdr3_nt: TGTGCCAGCTCCCGAGAGAATAGCGGGACGAGCTCCTACAATGAGCAGTTCTTC

v_call: TRBV28
clone_size: .
d_call: .
j_call: TRBJ2-7
cdr3_aa: CASRGRVDGEQYF
cdr3_nt: TGTGCCAGCAGGGGCAGGGTGGATGGGGAGCAGTACTTC

v_call: TRBV7-3
clone_size: few
d_call: .
j_call: TRBJ2-1
cdr3_aa: CASSLTPGVNNEQFF
cdr3_nt: TGTGCCAGCAGCTTAACCCCAGGGGTTAACAATGAGCAGTTCTTC

v_call: TRBV30
clone_size: .
d_call: TRBD2
j_call: TRBJ2-1
cdr3_aa: CAWSVGVAGGPSSYNEQFF
cdr3_nt: TGTGCCTGGAGTGTAGGGGTAGCGGGGGGCCCGAGCTCCTACAATGAGCAGTTCTTC

v_call: TRBV24-1
clone_size: .
d_call: .
j_call: TRBJ2-2
cdr3_aa: CATSGQYTGELFF
cdr3_nt: TGTGCCACCAGTGGTCAGTACACCGGGGAGCTGTTTTTT

v_call: TRBV7-9
clone_size: .
d_call: TRBD1
j_call: TRBJ2-7
cdr3_aa: CASSSGQESYEQYF
cdr3_nt: TGTGCCAGCAGCTCAGGACAGGAAAGCTACGAGCAGTACTTC

v_call: TRBV5-1
clone_size: .
d_call: TRBD1
j_call: TRBJ2-3
cdr3_aa: CASGTGQGTDTQYF
cdr3_nt: TGCGCCAGCGGGACAGGGCAGGGCACAGATACGCAGTATTTT

v_call: TRBV6-2/TRBV6-3
clone_size: few
d_call: TRBD1
j_call: TRBJ1-5
cdr3_aa: CASSYRGQGPQHF
cdr3_nt: TGTGCCAGCAGTTACAGGGGACAGGGGCCCCAGCATTTT

v_call: TRBV12-3/TRBV12-4
clone_size: .
d_call: .
j_call: TRBJ2-5
cdr3_aa: CASSPPGETQYF
cdr3_nt: TGTGCCAGCAGCCCCCCCGGGGAGACCCAGTACTTC

v_call: TRBV6-5
clone_size: .
d_call: .
j_call: TRBJ2-4
cdr3_aa: CASSYRGRSAKNIQYF
cdr3_nt: TGTGCCAGCAGTTATAGGGGCAGGTCGGCCAAAAACATTCAGTACTTC

v_call: TRBV5-6
clone_size: .
d_call: .
j_call: TRBJ1-1
cdr3_aa: CASSLAGGNTEAFF
cdr3_nt: TGTGCCAGCAGCTTGGCGGGAGGGAACACTGAAGCTTTCTTT

v_call: TRBV6-2/TRBV6-3
clone_size: once
d_call: TRBD2
j_call: TRBJ2-3
cdr3_aa: CASSRGGSTDTQYF
cdr3_nt: TGTGCCAGCAGCCGGGGGGGAAGCACAGATACGCAGTATTTT